The entry that follows covers one T cell receptor beta chain sequence. The antigen is unknown. The CDR3 runs to 14 residues. The germline CDR1 and CDR2 sequences are MNHNY and SVGAGI (reference sequence). This record comes from a study of CXCR3-negative and CXCR3-positive naive CD8 T cells. Findings and caveats of the study: Similar levels of surface CD5 were seen between naive subsets; TCR strength was inferred from TRB CDR3 properties.

The method, 5' RACE with UMI labels, was used to prepare the TRB cDNA libraries. TCRdb reanalyzed the 5' RACE reads and collapses them to one entry per CDR3 protein, without DNA. The table counts 6,500 to 7,500 distinct CDR3 sequences; roughly 2% lies in the top ten. This receptor was obtained from a human donor in good health. Some clones in this sample may be carry-over from other donors' samples. The chain links TRBV6-6 to TRBJ1-1. Specimen: naive CXCR3- CD8+ T cells from blood. Noted subset: CD45RO-CCR7+CD27+CD95- naive CD8+ T cells lacking CXCR3 (TNR3-). CDR3 sequence: CASSYQGRDTEAFF.